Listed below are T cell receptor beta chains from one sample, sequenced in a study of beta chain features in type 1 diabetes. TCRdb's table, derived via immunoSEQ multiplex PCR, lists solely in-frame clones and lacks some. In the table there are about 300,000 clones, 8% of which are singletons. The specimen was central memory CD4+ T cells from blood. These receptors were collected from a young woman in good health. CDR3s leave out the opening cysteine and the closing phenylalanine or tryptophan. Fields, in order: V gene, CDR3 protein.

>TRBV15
ATSRIFTDTQY
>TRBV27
ASRAWGDEKLF
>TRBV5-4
ASSQDARVTEAF
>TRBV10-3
AISESEAGELF
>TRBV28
ASSLTSRKAF
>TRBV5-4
ASSAGGGQGSYGYT
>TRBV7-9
ASSLGGSRSLNEQF
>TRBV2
ASSQRLGNEQF
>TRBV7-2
ASSLALRTDTQY
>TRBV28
ASTPNSQTQY
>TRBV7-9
ASSPRGGSPY
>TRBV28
ASSFGGMNTGELF
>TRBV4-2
ASSKAAILAGAGETQY
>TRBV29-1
SVGTGGIYEQF
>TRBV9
ASSVEETQY
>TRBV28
ASSLGVNYGYT